The rows below give T cell receptor beta chains drawn from one sample of a study of T cell responses to AZD1222 COVID-19 vaccine. The protocol was immunoSEQ multiplex PCR, while the TCRdb copy is restricted to in-frame clones and leaves out a portion. The sample shows under 150,000 clones, approximately 92% of them seen only once. Material: peripheral blood, obtained 28 days after the second AZD1222 dose. The receptors originated from an adult who received the AZD1222 COVID-19 vaccine. The CDR3 runs from the conserved cysteine through the conserved F or W.

cdr3_length v_call cdr3_aa
16 TRBV2 CASSYRTGGAGNTIYF
16 TRBV11-2 CASSWGLAGAIGELFF
19 TRBV11-3 CASSSHPGTSGGNTGELFF
14 TRBV11-2 CASSLLTTNSPLHF
15 TRBV7-6 CASSWGTYFTGELFF
13 TRBV21-1 CASNPRYNYGYTF
15 TRBV3-1/TRBV3-2 CASSARDRTFDEQFF
14 TRBV5-4 CASSLRGTPGELFF
20 TRBV20-1 CSASPPQGVLAGGVMDTQYF
16 TRBV18 CASSPGVSEMNTEAFF
17 TRBV15 CATSRDVLGAGNNEQFF
15 TRBV6-5 CASTSTTGSNTEAFF
14 TRBV7-9 CASSYTGQEYEQYF
14 TRBV7-8 CASSLDRSSYEQYF
15 TRBV6-5 CASSYLGWRSTEAFF
14 TRBV6-5 CATRQGVANEKLFF
14 TRBV30 CAFQTGDSNQPQHF
15 TRBV4-2 CASSQGTATIYGYTF
14 TRBV12-5 CASGLETDNQPQHF
15 TRBV29-1 CSVVGLRDRDNEQFF
15 TRBV4-1 CASSQRSASADGYTF
15 TRBV5-4 CASSPGPIMSFGAFF
15 TRBV6-2/TRBV6-3 CASSLMGGGTDTQYF
15 TRBV28 CASSLSGAGANVLTF
16 TRBV5-1 CASSYYRGQMNTEAFF
12 TRBV10-3 CAISEGSSGYTF
13 TRBV10-3 CAISEQGDYGYTF
15 TRBV30 CAWAVSGVWGEKLFF
15 TRBV10-3 CAISGEDSTNYGYTF
13 TRBV3-1/TRBV3-2 CASKRSSYNEQFF
15 TRBV4-1 CASSQGILSTDTQYF
14 TRBV28 CASRSGQGAETQYF
14 TRBV9 CASNSGGGNQPQHF
15 TRBV6-2/TRBV6-3 CASSPRWGVTYEQYF
13 TRBV12-3/TRBV12-4 CASSLNRVDEQFF
15 TRBV4-3 CASSQDWLRKGGYTF
13 TRBV10-2 CASSEGGTTEAFF
13 TRBV30 CAWSADPAGGYTF
14 TRBV24-1 CATSERGGNEKLFF
17 TRBV5-1 CASSRQGQGSVDSPLHF
17 TRBV19 CASSPDRGISWNTEAFF